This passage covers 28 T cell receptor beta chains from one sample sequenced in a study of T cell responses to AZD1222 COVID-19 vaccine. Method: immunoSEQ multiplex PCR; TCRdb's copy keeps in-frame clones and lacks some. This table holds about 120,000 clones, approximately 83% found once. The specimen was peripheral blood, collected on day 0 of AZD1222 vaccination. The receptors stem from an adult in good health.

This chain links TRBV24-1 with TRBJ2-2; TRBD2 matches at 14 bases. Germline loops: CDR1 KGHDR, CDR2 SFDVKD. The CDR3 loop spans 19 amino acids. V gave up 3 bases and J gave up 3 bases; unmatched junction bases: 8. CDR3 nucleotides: TGTGCCACCAGTGATCCCGGACTAGCGGGAGGCGGGGACACCGGGGAGCTGTTTTTT. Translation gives CATSDPGLAGGGDTGELFF.

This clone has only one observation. The CDR3 bases are TGTGCCAGCAGATTACTAGCGGACTCCTACAATGAGCAGTTCTTC. This encodes CASRLLADSYNEQFF. The V gene is TRBV7-2, the J gene TRBJ2-1, with 8 bases fitting TRBD2. CDR1 and CDR2 from the germline V gene are SGHTA and FQGNSA. Unmatched junction bases numbered 4, after V lost 6 bases and J lost 0 bases. The CDR3 is 15 amino acids.

This CDR3 is CASSLGWTGSISYNSPLHF. The CDR3 DNA reads as TGTGCCAGCAGCTTAGGATGGACAGGGAGCATTTCCTATAATTCACCCCTCCACTTT. The chain couples TRBV7-9 to TRBJ1-6, with 8 nucleotides matching TRBD1. Germline CDR1 reads SEHNR; CDR2 reads FQNEAQ (reference sequence). V lost 1 base to trimming and J lost 1 base; unmatched junction nucleotides: 9. The CDR3 covers 19 residues.

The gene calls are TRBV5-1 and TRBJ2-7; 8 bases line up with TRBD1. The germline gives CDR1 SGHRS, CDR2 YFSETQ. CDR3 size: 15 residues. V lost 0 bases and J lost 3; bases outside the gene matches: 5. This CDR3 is CASSLAGTGYYEQYF. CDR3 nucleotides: TGCGCCAGCAGCTTGGCCGGGACAGGATACTACGAGCAGTACTTC.

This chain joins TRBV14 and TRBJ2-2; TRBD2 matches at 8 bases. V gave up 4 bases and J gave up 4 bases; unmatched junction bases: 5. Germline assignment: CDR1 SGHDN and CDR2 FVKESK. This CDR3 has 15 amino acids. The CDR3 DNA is TGTGCCAGCAGCCCCGGGAGGGTCGTCACCGGGGAGCTGTTTTTT. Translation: CASSPGRVVTGELFF.

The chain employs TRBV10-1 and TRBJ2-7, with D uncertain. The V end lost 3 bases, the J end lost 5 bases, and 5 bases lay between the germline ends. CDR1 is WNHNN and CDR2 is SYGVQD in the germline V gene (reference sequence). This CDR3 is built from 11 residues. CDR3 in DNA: TGCGCCAGCAGTGATGGAGACGAGCAGTACTTC. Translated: CASSDGDEQYF.

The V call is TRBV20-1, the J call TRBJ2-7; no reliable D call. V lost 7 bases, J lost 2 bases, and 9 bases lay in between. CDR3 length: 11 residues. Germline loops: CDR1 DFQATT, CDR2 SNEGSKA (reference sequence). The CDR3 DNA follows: TGCAGTGGTTTGCAGACCTACGAGCAGTACTTC. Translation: CSGLQTYEQYF.

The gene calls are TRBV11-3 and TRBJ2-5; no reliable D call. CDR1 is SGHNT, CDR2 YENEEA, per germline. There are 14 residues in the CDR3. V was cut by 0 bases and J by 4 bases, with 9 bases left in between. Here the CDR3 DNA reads TGTGCCAGCAGCTTAGATCCTACGGGAGAGACCCAGTACTTC. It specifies CASSLDPTGETQYF.

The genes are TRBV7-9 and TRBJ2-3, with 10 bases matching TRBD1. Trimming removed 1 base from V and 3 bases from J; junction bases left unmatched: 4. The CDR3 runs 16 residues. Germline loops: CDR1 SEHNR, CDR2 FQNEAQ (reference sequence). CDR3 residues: CASSLVRTGGTDTQYF. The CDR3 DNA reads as TGTGCCAGCAGCTTAGTAAGGACAGGGGGAACAGATACGCAGTATTTT.

The CDR3 DNA is TGTGCCAGCAGTCCAGGGGGCAGGGGCAATCAGCCCCAGCATTTT. Encoded protein: CASSPGGRGNQPQHF. The V and J genes are TRBV27 and TRBJ1-5; 8 positions agree with TRBD1. CDR1 and CDR2 (germline): MNHEY, SMNVEV (reference sequence). The CDR3 extends over 15 amino acids. The J segment lost 2 bases and the V segment lost 5 bases, leaving 5 bases of the junction unmatched.

This chain's CDR3 is CASSLEGRSNTEAFF. The CDR3 DNA sequence: TGCGCCAGCAGCTTGGAGGGCAGATCGAACACTGAAGCTTTCTTT. The rearrangement links TRBV5-1 to TRBJ1-1; D is unresolved. CDR1 and CDR2 (germline): SGHRS, YFSETQ. The CDR3 is made up of 15 amino acids. V lost 0 bases and J lost 1, with 10 bases in between.

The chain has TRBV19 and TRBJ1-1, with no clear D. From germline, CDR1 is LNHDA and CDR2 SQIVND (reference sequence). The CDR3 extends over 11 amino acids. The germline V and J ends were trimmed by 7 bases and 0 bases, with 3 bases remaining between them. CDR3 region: CASTVNTEAFF. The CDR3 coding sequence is TGTGCCAGTACGGTGAACACTGAAGCTTTCTTT.

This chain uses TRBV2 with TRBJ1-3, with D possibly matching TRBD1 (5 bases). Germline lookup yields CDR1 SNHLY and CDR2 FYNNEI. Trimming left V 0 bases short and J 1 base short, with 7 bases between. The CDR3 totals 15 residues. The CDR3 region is CASSEAGGSGNTIYF. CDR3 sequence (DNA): TGTGCCAGCAGTGAAGCGGGGGGATCTGGAAACACCATATATTTT.

The CDR3 nucleotides are TGTGCCAGTAGTATGGGGGGGGACAGTTTTAACTATGGCTACACCTTC. It codes for CASSMGGDSFNYGYTF. The chain has TRBV19 and TRBJ1-2; TRBD1 matches at 7 bases. The CDR3 extends over 16 amino acids. Per germline, CDR1 LNHDA and CDR2 SQIVND (reference sequence). V shed 3 bases, J shed 1 base, and the junction held 8 bases outside the gene matches. Variable domain in full (rest from reference TRBV19 and TRBJ1-2): DGGITQSPKYLFRKEGQNVTLSCEQNLNHDAMYWYRQDPGQGLRLIYYSQIVNDFQKGDIAEGYSVSREKKESFPLTVTSAQKNPTAFYLCASSMGGDSFNYGYTFGSGTRLTVV.

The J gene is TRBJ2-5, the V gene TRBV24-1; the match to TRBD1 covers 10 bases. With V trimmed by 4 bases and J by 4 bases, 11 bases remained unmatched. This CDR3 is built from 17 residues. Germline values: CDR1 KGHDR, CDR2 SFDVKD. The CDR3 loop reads CATSDGIWGQGRETQYF. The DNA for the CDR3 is TGTGCCACCAGTGACGGGATTTGGGGACAGGGGAGAGAGACCCAGTACTTC.

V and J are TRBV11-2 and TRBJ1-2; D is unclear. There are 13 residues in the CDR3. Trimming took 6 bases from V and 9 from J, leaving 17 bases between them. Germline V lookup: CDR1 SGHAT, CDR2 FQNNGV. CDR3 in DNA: TGTGCCAGCAGTCACGTCGGTGGACGGAGCTACACCTTC. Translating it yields CASSHVGGRSYTF.

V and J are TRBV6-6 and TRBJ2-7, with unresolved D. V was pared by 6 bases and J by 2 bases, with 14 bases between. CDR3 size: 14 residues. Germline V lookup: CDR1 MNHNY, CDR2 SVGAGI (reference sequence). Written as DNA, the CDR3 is TGTGCCAGCAGCCCCGACCTTGGGGCCTACGAGCAGTACTTC. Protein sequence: CASSPDLGAYEQYF.

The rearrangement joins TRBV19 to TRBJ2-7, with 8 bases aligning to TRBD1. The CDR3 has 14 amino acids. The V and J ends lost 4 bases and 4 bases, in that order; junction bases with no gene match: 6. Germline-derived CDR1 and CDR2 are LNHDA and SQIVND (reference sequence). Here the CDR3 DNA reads TGTGCCAGTAGTACCCGGGACAGGATTTACGAGCAGTACTTC. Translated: CASSTRDRIYEQYF.

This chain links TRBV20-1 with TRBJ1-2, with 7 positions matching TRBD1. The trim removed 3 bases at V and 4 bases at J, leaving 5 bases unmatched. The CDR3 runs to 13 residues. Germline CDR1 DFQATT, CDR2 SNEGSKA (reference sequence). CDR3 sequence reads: CSASMAGGYGYTF. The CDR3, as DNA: TGCAGTGCTAGTATGGCAGGGGGCTATGGCTACACCTTC.

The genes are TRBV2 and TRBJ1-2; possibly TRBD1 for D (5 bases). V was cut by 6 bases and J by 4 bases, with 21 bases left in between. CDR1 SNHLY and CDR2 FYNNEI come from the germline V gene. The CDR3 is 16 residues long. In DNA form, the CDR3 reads TGTGCCAGCAGGGGGCAGGGCCAATCAGGCGGCTATGGCTACACCTTC. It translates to CASRGQGQSGGYGYTF.

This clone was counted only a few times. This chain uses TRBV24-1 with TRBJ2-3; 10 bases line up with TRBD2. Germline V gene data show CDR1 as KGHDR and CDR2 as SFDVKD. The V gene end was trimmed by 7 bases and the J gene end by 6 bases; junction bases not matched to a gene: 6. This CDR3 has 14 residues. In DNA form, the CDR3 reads TGTGCCACCAGGGCGACTAGCGGGCCGGATACGCAGTATTTT. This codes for CATRATSGPDTQYF.

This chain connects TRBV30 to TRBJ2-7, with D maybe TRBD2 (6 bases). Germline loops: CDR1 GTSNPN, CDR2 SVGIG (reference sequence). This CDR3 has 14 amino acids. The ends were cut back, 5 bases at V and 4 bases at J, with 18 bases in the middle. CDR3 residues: CAWGGGVDSYEQYF. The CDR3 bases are TGTGCCTGGGGTGGAGGGGTTGACAGTTACGAGCAGTACTTC. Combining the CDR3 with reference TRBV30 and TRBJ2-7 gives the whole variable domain SQTIHQWPATLVQPVGSPLSLECTVEGTSNPNLYWYRQAAGRGLQLLFYSVGIGQISSEVPQNLSASRPQDRQFILSSKKLLLSDSGFYLCAWGGGVDSYEQYFGPGTRLTVT.

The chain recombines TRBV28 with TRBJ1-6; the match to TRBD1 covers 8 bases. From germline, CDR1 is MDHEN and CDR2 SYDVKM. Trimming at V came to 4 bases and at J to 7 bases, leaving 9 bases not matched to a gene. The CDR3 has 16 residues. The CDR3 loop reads CASSSARTGQNSPLHF. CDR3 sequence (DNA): TGTGCCAGCAGTTCGGCTCGGACAGGGCAGAATTCACCCCTCCACTTT.

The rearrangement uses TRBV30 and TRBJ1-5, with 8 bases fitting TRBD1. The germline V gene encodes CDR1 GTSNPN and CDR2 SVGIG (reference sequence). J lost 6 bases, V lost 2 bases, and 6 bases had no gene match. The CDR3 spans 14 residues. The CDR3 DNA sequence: TGTGCCTGGAGTCGACAGGGGTTGGGTCAGCCCCAGCATTTT. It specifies CAWSRQGLGQPQHF. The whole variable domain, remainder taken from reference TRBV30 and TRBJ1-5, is SQTIHQWPATLVQPVGSPLSLECTVEGTSNPNLYWYRQAAGRGLQLLFYSVGIGQISSEVPQNLSASRPQDRQFILSSKKLLLSDSGFYLCAWSRQGLGQPQHFGDGTRLSIL.

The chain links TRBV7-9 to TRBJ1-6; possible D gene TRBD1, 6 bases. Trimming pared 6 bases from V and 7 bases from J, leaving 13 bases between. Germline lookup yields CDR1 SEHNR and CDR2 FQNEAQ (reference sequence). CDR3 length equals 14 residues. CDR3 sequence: CASSHDRMNSPLHF. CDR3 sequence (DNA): TGTGCCAGCAGTCATGACAGGATGAATTCACCCCTCCACTTT.

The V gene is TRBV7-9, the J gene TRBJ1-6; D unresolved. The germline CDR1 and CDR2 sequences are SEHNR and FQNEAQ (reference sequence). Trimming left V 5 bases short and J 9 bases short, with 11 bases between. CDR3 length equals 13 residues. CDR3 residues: CASSPPGFSPLHF. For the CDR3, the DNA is TGTGCCAGCAGCCCACCAGGTTTTTCACCCCTCCACTTT.

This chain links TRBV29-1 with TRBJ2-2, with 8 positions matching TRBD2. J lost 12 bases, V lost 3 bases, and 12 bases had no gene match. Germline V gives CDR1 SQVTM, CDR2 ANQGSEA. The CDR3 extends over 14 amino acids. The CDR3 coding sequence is TGCAGCGTTGAGTTCGGGGGGGGTTCCCCGAAGCTGTTTTTT. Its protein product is CSVEFGGGSPKLFF.

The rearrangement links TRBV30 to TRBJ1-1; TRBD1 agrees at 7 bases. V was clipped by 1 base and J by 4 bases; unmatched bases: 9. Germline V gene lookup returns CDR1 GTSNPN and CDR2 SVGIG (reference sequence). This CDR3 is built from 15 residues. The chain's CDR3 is CAWSGNGQDGTEAFF. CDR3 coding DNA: TGTGCCTGGAGTGGGAATGGACAGGACGGCACTGAAGCTTTCTTT.